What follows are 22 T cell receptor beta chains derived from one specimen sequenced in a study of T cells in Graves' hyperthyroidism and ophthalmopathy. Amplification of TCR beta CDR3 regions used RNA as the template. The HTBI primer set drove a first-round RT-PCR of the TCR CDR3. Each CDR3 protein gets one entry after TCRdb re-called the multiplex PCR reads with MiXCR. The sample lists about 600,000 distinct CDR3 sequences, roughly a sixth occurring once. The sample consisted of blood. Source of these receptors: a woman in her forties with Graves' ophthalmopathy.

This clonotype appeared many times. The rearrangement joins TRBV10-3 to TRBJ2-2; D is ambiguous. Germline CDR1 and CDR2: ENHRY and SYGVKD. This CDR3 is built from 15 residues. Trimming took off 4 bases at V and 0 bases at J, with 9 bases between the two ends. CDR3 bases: TGTGCCATCAGTGTGGTGCCATCGAACACCGGGGAGCTGTTTTTT. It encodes CAISVVPSNTGELFF.

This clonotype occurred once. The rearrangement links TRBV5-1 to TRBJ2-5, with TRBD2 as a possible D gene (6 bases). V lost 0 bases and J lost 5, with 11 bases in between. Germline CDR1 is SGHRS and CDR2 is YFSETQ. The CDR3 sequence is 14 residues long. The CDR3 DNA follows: TGCGCCAGCAGCTTGGGACTAGAGGCTGAGACCCAGTACTTC. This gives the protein CASSLGLEAETQYF.

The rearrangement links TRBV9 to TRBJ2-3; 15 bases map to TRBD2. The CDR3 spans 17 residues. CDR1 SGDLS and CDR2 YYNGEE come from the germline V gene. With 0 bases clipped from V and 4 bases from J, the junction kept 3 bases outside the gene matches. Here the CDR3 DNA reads TGTGCCAGCAGCGTAGAAGGACTAGCGGGAGGGTCAGATACGCAGTATTTT. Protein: CASSVEGLAGGSDTQYF.

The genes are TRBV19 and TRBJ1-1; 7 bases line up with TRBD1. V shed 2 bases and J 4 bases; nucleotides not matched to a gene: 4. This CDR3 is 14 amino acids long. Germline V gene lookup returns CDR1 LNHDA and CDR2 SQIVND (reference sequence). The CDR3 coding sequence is TGTGCCAGTAGTATATACTCAGGGGGCACTGAAGCTTTCTTT. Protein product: CASSIYSGGTEAFF.

The CDR3 DNA reads TGTGCCAGCAGCTTAGTCGGTCAGGATGGCTACACCTTC. Protein product: CASSLVGQDGYTF. The chain is built from TRBV7-9 and TRBJ1-2; D gene uncertain. V was shortened by 1 base and J by 6 bases, with 9 bases between the two germline ends. CDR1 is SEHNR and CDR2 is FQNEAQ in the germline V gene (reference sequence). CDR3 length: 13 amino acids. Supplemented by reference TRBV7-9 and TRBJ1-2, the full variable domain reads DTGVSQNPRHKITKRGQNVTFRCDPISEHNRLYWYRQTLGQGPEFLTYFQNEAQLEKSRLLSDRFSAERPKGSFSTLEIQRTEQGDSAMYLCASSLVGQDGYTFGSGTRLTVV.

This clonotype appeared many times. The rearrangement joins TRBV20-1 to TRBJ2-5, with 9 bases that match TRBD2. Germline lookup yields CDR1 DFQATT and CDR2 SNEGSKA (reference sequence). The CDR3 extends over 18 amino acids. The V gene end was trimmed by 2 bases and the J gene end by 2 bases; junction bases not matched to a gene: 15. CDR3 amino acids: CSARSWGVAGVMQETQYF. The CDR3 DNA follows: TGCAGTGCTAGATCATGGGGGGTAGCGGGGGTAATGCAAGAGACCCAGTACTTC.

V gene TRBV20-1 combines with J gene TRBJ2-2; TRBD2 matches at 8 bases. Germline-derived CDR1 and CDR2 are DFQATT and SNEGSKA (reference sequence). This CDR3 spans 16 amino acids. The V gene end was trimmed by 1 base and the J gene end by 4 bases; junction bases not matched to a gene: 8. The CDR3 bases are TGCAGTGCTAGAGTCCCGGGAGGGCCGTTCACCGGGGAGCTGTTTTTT. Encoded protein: CSARVPGGPFTGELFF.

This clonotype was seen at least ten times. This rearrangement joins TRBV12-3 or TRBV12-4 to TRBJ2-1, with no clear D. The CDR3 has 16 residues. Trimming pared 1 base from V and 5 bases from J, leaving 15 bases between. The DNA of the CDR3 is TGTGCCAGCAGTTTAGGGCAAGACCTCAATCACAATGAGCAGTTCTTC. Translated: CASSLGQDLNHNEQFF.

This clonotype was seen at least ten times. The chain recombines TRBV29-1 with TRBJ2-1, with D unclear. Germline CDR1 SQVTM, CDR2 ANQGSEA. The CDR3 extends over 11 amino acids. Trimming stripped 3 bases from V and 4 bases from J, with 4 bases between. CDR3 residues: CSVDSYNEQFF. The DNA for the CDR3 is TGCAGCGTTGATAGTTACAATGAGCAGTTCTTC.

The CDR3 is CATSRDRLLVEKTQYF. CDR3 sequence (DNA): TGTGCCACCAGCAGAGACCGATTATTAGTGGAGAAGACCCAGTACTTC. The chain uses TRBV15 and TRBJ2-5; D is unresolved. V was cut by 0 bases and J by 6 bases, with 17 bases left in between. The CDR3 extends over 16 amino acids. Looked up from germline, CDR1 is LNHNV and CDR2 is YYDKDF (reference sequence).

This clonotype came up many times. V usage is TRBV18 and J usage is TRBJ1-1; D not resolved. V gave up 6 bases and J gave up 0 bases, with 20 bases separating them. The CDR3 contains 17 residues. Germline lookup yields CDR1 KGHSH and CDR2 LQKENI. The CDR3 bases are TGTGCCAGCTCTCCCACACCGGTTAGGCTCTTGAACACTGAAGCTTTCTTT. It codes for CASSPTPVRLLNTEAFF.

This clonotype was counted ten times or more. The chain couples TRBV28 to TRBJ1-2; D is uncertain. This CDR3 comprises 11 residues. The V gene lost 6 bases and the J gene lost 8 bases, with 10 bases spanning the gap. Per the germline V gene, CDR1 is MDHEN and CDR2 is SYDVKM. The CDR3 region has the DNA TGTGCCAGCAGGGACTATTTGGGCTACACCTTC. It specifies CASRDYLGYTF.

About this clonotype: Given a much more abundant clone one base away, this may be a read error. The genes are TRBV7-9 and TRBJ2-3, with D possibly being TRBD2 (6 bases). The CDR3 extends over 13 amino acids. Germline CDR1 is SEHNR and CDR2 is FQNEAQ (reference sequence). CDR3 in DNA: TGTGCCAGCAGCTTAGTTACGGGAGATGCGCAGTATTTT. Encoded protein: CASSLVTGDAQYF.

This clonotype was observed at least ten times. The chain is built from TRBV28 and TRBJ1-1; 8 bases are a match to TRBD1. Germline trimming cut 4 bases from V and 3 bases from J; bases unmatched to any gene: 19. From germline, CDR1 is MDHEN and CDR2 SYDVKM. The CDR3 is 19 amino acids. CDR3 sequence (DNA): TGTGCCAGCAGTTCCCTAAGCAGGGGGCTTGGCACCATGGACACTGAAGCTTTCTTT. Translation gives CASSSLSRGLGTMDTEAFF. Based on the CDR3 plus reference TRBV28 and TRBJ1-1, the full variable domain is DVKVTQSSRYLVKRTGEKVFLECVQDMDHENMFWYRQDPGLGLRLIYFSYDVKMKEKGDIPEGYSVSREKKERFSLILESASTNQTSMYLCASSSLSRGLGTMDTEAFFGQGTRLTVV.

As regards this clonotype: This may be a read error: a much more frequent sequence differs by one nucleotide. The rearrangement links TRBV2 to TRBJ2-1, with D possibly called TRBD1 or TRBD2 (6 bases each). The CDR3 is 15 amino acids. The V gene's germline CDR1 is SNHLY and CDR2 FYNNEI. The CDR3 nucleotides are TGTGCCAGCCCAGTGGCCAGGGGAGGCTACAATGAGCAGCTCTTC. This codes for CASPVARGGYNEQLF.

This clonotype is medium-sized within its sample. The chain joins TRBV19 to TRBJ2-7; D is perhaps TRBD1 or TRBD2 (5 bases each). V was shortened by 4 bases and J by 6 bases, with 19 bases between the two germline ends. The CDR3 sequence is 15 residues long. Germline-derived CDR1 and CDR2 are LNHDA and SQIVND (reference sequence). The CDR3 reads CASSTIEGTKAEQYF. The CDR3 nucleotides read TGTGCCAGTAGTACGATCGAGGGGACGAAGGCCGAGCAGTACTTC. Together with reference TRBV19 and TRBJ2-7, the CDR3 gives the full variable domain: DGGITQSPKYLFRKEGQNVTLSCEQNLNHDAMYWYRQDPGQGLRLIYYSQIVNDFQKGDIAEGYSVSREKKESFPLTVTSAQKNPTAFYLCASSTIEGTKAEQYFGPGTRLTVT.

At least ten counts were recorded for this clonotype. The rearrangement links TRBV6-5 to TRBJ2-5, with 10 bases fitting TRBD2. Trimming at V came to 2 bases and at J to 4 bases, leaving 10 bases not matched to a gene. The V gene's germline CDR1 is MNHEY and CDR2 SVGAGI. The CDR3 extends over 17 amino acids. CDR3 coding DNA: TGTGCCAGCAGTTACGGGCTGGGGGCTAGCGGGGGAGAGACCCAGTACTTC. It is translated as CASSYGLGASGGETQYF.

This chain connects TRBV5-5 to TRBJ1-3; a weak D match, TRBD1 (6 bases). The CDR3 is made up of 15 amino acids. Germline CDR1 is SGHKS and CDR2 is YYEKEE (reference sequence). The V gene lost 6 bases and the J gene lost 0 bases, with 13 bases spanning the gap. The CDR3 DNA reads TGTGCCAGCAACCTTCTGACAGGCTCTGGAAACACCATATATTTT. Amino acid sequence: CASNLLTGSGNTIYF.

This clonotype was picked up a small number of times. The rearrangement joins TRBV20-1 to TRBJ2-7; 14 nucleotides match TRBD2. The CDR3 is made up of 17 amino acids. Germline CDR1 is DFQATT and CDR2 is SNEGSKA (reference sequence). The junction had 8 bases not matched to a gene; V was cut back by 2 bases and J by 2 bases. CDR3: CSARFGLAGGLAYEQYF. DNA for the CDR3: TGCAGTGCTAGATTTGGACTAGCGGGAGGCCTAGCCTACGAGCAGTACTTC.

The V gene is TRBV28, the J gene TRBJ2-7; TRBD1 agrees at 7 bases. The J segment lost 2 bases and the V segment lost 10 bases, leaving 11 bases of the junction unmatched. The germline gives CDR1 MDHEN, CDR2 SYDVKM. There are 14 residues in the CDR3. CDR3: CATRGIGRTYEQYF. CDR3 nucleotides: TGTGCCACCAGGGGGATCGGTAGGACCTACGAGCAGTACTTC.

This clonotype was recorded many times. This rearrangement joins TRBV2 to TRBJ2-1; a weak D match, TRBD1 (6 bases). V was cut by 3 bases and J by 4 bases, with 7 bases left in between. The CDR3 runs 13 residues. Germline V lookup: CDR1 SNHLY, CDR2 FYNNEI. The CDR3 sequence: CASSEDSYNEQFF. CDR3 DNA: TGTGCCAGCAGTGAGGACAGTTACAATGAGCAGTTCTTC.

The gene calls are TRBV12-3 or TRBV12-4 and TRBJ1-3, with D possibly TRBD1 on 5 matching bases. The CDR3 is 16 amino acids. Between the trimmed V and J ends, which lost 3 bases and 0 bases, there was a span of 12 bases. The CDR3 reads CASSFRRGGSGNTIYF. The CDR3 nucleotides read TGTGCCAGCAGTTTCCGGCGTGGGGGCTCTGGAAACACCATATATTTT.